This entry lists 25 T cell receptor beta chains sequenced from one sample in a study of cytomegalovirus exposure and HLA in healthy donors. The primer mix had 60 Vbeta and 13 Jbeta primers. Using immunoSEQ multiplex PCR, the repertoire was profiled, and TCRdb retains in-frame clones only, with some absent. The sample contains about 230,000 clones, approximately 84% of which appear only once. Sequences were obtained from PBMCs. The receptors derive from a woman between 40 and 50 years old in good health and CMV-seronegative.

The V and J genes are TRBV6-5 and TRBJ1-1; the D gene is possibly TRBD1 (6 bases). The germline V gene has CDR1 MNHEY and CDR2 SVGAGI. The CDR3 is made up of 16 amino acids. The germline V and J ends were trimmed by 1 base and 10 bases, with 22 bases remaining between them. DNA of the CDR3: TGTGCCAGCAGTTACTACCAGACAGGACTTACCCTACGAGCTTTCTTT. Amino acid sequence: CASSYYQTGLTLRAFF.

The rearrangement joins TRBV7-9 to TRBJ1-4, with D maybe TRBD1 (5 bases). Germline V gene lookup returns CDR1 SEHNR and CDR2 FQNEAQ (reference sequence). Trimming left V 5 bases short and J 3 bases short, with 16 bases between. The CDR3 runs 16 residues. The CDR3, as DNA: TGTGCCAGCAGCCGGACACAGGAGGGAGCTAATGAAAAACTGTTTTTT. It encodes CASSRTQEGANEKLFF.

CDR3 residues: CAWSTSGPVYEQYF. CDR3 in DNA: TGTGCCTGGAGCACCTCGGGTCCGGTCTACGAGCAGTACTTC. This chain connects TRBV30 to TRBJ2-7; D unresolved. This CDR3 region has 14 residues. Per germline, CDR1 GTSNPN and CDR2 SVGIG (reference sequence). The V end lost 3 bases, the J end lost 3 bases, and 15 bases lay between the germline ends.

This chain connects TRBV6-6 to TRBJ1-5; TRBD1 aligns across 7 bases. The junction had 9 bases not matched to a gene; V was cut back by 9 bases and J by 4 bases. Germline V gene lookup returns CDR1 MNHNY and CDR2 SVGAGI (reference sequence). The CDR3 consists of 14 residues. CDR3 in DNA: TGTGCCAGTAATCCCGGGACAGAGAATCAGCCCCAGCATTTT. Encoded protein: CASNPGTENQPQHF.

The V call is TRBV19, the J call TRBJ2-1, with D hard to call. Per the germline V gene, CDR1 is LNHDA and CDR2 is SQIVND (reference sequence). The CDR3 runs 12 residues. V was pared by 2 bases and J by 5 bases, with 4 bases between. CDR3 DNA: TGTGCCAGTAGTATAATAAACAATGAGCAGTTCTTC. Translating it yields CASSIINNEQFF.

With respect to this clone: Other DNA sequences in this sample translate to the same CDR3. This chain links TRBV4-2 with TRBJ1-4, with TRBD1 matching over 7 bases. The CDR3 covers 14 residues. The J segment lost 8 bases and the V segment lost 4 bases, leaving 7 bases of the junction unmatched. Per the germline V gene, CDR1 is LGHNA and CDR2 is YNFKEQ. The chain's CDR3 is CASSPRTGEEKLFF. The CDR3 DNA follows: TGTGCCAGCAGCCCCAGGACAGGCGAAGAAAAACTGTTTTTT.

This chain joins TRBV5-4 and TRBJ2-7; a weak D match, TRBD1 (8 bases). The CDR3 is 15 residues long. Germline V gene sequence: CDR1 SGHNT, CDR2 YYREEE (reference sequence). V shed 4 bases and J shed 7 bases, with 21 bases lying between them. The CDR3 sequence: CASSPGQGGFGEQYF. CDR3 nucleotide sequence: TGTGCCAGCAGCCCCGGACAGGGAGGGTTTGGTGAGCAGTACTTC. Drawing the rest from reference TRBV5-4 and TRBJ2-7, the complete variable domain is ETGVTQSPTHLIKTRGQQVTLRCSSQSGHNTVSWYQQALGQGPQFIFQYYREEENGRGNFPPRFSGLQFPNYSSELNVNALELDDSALYLCASSPGQGGFGEQYFGPGTRLTVT.

The CDR3 DNA is TGTGCCAGCAGCCCCTTAGCCGGGAACACTGAAGCTTTCTTT. This encodes CASSPLAGNTEAFF. The chain joins TRBV11-2 to TRBJ1-1; D uncertain. Deletions cut 5 bases from V and 1 base from J, with 11 bases between. The CDR3 runs 14 residues. Germline CDR1 and CDR2: SGHAT and FQNNGV. Full variable domain (missing parts from reference TRBV11-2 and TRBJ1-1): EAGVAQSPRYKIIEKRQSVAFWCNPISGHATLYWYQQILGQGPKLLIQFQNNGVVDDSQLPKDRFSAERLKGVDSTLKIQPAKLEDSAVYLCASSPLAGNTEAFFGQGTRLTVV.

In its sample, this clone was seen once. CDR3: CASSPRTSGGADTQYF. DNA of the CDR3: TGTGCCAGCAGCCCCAGGACTAGCGGGGGGGCAGATACGCAGTATTTT. The gene calls are TRBV7-8 and TRBJ2-3; 15 bases are a match to TRBD2. Germline V gene lookup returns CDR1 SGHVS and CDR2 FQNEAQ. This CDR3 has 16 amino acids. The V segment lost 5 bases and the J segment 4 bases; nucleotides outside the gene matches: 4.

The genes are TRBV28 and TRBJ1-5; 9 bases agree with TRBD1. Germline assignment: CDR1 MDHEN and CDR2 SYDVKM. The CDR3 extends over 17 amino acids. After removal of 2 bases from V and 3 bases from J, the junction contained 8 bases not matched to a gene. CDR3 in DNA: TGTGCCAGCAGTTTACCGGGACAGGGCCCTCTCAATCAGCCCCAGCATTTT. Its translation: CASSLPGQGPLNQPQHF. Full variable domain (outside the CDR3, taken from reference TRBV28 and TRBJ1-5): DVKVTQSSRYLVKRTGEKVFLECVQDMDHENMFWYRQDPGLGLRLIYFSYDVKMKEKGDIPEGYSVSREKKERFSLILESASTNQTSMYLCASSLPGQGPLNQPQHFGDGTRLSIL.

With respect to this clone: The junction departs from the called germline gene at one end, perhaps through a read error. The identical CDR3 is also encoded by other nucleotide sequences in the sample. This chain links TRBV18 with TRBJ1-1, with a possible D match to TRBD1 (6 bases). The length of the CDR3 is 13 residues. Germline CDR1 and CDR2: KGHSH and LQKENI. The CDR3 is CASSPQGGTEAFF. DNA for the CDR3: TGTGCCAGCTCCCCACAGGGAGGCACTGAAGCTTTCTTT.

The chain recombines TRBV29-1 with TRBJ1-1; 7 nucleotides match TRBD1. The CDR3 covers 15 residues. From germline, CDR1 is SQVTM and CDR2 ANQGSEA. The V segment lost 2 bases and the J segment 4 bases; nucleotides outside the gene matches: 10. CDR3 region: CSVEWEGGKSTEAFF. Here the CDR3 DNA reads TGCAGCGTTGAATGGGAAGGGGGCAAGAGCACTGAAGCTTTCTTT.

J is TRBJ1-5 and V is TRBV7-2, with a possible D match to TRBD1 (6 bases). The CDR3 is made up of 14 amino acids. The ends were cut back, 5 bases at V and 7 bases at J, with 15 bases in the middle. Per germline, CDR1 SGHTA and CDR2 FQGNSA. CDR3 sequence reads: CASSPQGIGQPQHF. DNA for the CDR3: TGTGCCAGCAGCCCTCAGGGGATTGGGCAGCCCCAGCATTTT.

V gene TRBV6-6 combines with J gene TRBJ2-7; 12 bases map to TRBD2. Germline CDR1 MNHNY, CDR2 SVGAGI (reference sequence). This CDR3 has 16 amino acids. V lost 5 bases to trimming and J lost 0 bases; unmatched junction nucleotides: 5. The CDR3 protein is CASSHTSGGSSYEQYF. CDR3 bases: TGTGCCAGCAGTCACACTAGCGGGGGGTCCTCCTACGAGCAGTACTTC.

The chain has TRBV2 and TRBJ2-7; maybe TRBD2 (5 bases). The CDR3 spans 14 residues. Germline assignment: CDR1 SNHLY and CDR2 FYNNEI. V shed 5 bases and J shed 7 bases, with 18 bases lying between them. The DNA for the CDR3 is TGTGCCAGCAGTCGGCTACTGGTCTCGGGGGAGCAGTACTTC. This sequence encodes CASSRLLVSGEQYF. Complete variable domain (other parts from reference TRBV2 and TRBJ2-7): EPEVTQTPSHQVTQMGQEVILRCVPISNHLYFYWYRQILGQKVEFLVSFYNNEISEKSEIFDDQFSVERPDGSNFTLKIRSTKLEDSAMYFCASSRLLVSGEQYFGPGTRLTVT.

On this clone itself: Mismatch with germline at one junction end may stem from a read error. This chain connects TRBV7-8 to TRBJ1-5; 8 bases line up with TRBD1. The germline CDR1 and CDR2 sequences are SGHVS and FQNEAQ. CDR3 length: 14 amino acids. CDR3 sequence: CASSFRTGNRPQHF. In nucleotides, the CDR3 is TGTGCCAGCAGCTTTAGGACAGGGAATCGGCCCCAGCATTTT.

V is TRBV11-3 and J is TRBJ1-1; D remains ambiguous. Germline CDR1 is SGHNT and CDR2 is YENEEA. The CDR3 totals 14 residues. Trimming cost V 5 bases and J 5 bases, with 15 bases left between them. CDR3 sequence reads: CASSQRPGMTEAFF. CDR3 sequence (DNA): TGTGCCAGCAGCCAACGGCCCGGGATGACTGAAGCTTTCTTT.

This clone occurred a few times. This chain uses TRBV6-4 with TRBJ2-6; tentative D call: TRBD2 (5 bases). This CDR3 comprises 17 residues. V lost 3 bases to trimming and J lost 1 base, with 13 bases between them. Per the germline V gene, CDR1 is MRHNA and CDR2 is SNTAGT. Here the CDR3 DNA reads TGTGCCAGCAGTGAGAATTGGCTAGCTTCTGGGGCCAACGTCCTGACTTTC. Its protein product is CASSENWLASGANVLTF.

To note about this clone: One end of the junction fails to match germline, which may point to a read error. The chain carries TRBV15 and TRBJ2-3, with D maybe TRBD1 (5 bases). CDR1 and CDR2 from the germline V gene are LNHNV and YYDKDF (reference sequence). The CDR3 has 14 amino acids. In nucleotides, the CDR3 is TGTGCCACCAGAAGAGAAGGGGCCTCAGATACGCAGTATTTT. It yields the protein CATRREGASDTQYF.

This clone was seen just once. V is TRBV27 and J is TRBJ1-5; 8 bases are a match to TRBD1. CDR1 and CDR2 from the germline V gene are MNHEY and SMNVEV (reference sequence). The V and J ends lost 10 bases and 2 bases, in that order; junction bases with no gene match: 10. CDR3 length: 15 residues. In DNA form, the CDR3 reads TGTGCCACCATCCCAGGGGGCGTAGGCAATCAGCCCCAGCATTTT. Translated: CATIPGGVGNQPQHF.

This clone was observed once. The CDR3 region is CASSGQGATDTQYF. DNA of the CDR3: TGTGCCAGCAGTGGGCAGGGGGCTACAGATACGCAGTATTTT. J is TRBJ2-3 and V is TRBV6-1, with 8 bases fitting TRBD1. J lost 3 bases, V lost 4 bases, and 3 bases had no gene match. Germline-derived CDR1 and CDR2 are MNHNS and SASEGT. The CDR3 sequence is 14 residues long.

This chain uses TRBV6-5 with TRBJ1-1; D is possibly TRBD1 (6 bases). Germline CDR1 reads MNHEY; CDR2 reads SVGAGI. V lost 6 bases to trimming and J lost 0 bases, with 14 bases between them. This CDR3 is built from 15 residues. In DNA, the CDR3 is TGTGCCAGCAGACTGGACAGCCACATGAACACTGAAGCTTTCTTT. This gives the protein CASRLDSHMNTEAFF.

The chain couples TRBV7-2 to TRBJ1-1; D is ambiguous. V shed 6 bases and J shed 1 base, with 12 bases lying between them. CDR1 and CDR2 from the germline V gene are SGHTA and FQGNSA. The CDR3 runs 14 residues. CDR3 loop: CASRVPGTNTEAFF. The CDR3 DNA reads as TGTGCCAGCAGGGTGCCAGGAACGAACACTGAAGCTTTCTTT.

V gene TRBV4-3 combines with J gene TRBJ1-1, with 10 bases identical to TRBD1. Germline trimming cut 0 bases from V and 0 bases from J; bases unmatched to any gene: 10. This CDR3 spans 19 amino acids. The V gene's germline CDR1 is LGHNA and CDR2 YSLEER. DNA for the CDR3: TGCGCCAGCAGCCAAGATCTTTTGGGACAGGGGTTTATGAACACTGAAGCTTTCTTT. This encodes CASSQDLLGQGFMNTEAFF.

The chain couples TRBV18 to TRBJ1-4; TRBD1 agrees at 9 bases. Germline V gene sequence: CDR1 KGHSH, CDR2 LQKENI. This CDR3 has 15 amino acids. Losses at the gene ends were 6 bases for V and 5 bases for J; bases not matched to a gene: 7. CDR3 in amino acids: CASSRSGTGNEKLFF. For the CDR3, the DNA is TGTGCCAGCTCCCGTTCCGGGACAGGGAATGAAAAACTGTTTTTT.